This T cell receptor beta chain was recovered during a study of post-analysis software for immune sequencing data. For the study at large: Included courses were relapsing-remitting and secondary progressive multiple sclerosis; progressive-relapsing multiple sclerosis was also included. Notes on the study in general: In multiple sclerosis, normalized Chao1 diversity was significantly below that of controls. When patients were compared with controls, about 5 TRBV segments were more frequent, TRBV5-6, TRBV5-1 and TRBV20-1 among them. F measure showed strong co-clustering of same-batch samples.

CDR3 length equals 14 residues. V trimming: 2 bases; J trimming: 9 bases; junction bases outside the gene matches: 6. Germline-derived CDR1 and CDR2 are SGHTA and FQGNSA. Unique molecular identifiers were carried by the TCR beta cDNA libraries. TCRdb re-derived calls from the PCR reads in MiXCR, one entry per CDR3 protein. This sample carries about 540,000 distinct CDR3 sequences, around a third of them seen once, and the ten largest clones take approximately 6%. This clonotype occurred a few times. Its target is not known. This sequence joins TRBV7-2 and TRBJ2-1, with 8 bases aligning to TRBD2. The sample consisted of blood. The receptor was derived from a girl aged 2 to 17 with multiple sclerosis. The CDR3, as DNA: TGTGCCAGCAGCTTATCCAGCGGGGGCGGTGAGCAGTTCTTC. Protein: CASSLSSGGGEQFF. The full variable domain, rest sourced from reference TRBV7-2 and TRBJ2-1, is GAGVSQSPSNKVTEKGKDVELRCDPISGHTALYWYRQSLGQGLEFLIYFQGNSAPDKSGLPSDRFSAERTGGSVSTLTIQRTQQEDSAVYLCASSLSSGGGEQFFGPGTRLTVL.